These 27 T cell receptor beta chains share one sample of origin, sequenced in a study of control samples from healthy donors and cancer patients. Profiled with immunoSEQ multiplex PCR; TCRdb holds only in-frame clones, not every one. The sample includes approximately 120,000 clones, roughly 87% of them seen just once. Source material: blood. The receptors derive from a man aged 40-49 years in good health.

The chain joins TRBV30 to TRBJ1-2; perhaps TRBD1 as D (6 bases). Germline CDR1 and CDR2: GTSNPN and SVGIG (reference sequence). The CDR3 runs to 18 residues. V was shortened by 3 bases and J by 0 bases, with 23 bases between the two germline ends. The CDR3 sequence: CAWSVIGGQSLSNYGYTF. For the CDR3, the DNA is TGTGCCTGGAGCGTAATAGGCGGACAGAGCCTATCTAACTATGGCTACACCTTC. Full variable domain (remainder filled in from reference TRBV30 and TRBJ1-2): SQTIHQWPATLVQPVGSPLSLECTVEGTSNPNLYWYRQAAGRGLQLLFYSVGIGQISSEVPQNLSASRPQDRQFILSSKKLLLSDSGFYLCAWSVIGGQSLSNYGYTFGSGTRLTVV.

This clone was recorded only once. One end of the junction varies from germline; a read error may be responsible. The chain couples TRBV30 to TRBJ1-6, with D unclear. There are 11 residues in the CDR3. CDR1 GTSNPN and CDR2 SVGIG come from the germline V gene (reference sequence). The CDR3 region has the DNA TGCGGGTGGACCTATAATTCACCCCTCCACTTT. It translates to CGWTYNSPLHF.

V and J are TRBV7-8 and TRBJ1-5, with TRBD1 matching 9 bases. Germline CDR1 is SGHVS and CDR2 is FQNEAQ. V dropped 6 bases and J dropped 1; count of bases not matched to a gene: 16. This CDR3 is 19 amino acids long. CDR3 sequence reads: CASSIKQRGGQGSNQPQHF. The CDR3 nucleotides read TGTGCCAGCAGTATCAAGCAGAGGGGGGGACAGGGAAGCAATCAGCCCCAGCATTTT.

The V gene is TRBV5-4, the J gene TRBJ2-3, with 9 bases that match TRBD1. V lost 4 bases and J lost 4; bases outside the gene matches: 4. In germline, CDR1 is SGHNT, CDR2 YYREEE (reference sequence). The CDR3 runs to 14 residues. The DNA for the CDR3 is TGTGCCAGCAGCCGGACAGGGGTGGCAGATACGCAGTATTTT. Residues: CASSRTGVADTQYF. The full variable domain, its missing parts supplied by reference TRBV5-4 and TRBJ2-3, is ETGVTQSPTHLIKTRGQQVTLRCSSQSGHNTVSWYQQALGQGPQFIFQYYREEENGRGNFPPRFSGLQFPNYSSELNVNALELDDSALYLCASSRTGVADTQYFGPGTRLTVL.

This chain joins TRBV6-5 and TRBJ1-1, with a weak D call TRBD1 (5 bases). The CDR3 length is 15 residues. Trimming left V 4 bases short and J 4 bases short, with 16 bases between. Germline V lookup: CDR1 MNHEY, CDR2 SVGAGI. The CDR3, as DNA: TGTGCCAGCAGTTCCCCCGCGGGGCTAGGCACTGAAGCTTTCTTT. It encodes CASSSPAGLGTEAFF.

The CDR3 sequence is CASSLQGNRANEKLFF. CDR3 DNA sequence: TGCGCCAGCAGCTTGCAGGGGAATCGTGCTAATGAAAAACTGTTTTTT. V gene TRBV5-1 combines with J gene TRBJ1-4, with D possibly being TRBD1 (6 bases). The CDR3 sequence is 16 residues long. Deletions cut 1 base from V and 3 bases from J, with 13 bases between. The germline V gene has CDR1 SGHRS and CDR2 YFSETQ.

The J gene is TRBJ1-6, the V gene TRBV27, with D tentatively TRBD1 (6 bases). V shed 5 bases and J shed 7 bases, with 9 bases lying between them. Germline CDR1 and CDR2: MNHEY and SMNVEV (reference sequence). CDR3 size: 13 residues. DNA for the CDR3: TGTGCCAGCAGTAGGCAGGGGAATTCACCCCTCCACTTT. Amino acid sequence: CASSRQGNSPLHF.

The chain links TRBV6-2 or TRBV6-3 to TRBJ2-1; 7 bases are a match to TRBD2. The CDR3 loop spans 15 amino acids. Germline-derived CDR1 and CDR2 are MNHEY and SVGEGT. The junction had 9 bases not matched to a gene; V was cut back by 6 bases and J by 4 bases. CDR3 protein: CASSPSSGPYNEQFF. CDR3 DNA: TGTGCCAGCAGCCCTTCTAGCGGCCCTTACAATGAGCAGTTCTTC.

V is TRBV6-2 or TRBV6-3 and J is TRBJ1-1, with D unresolved. V lost 0 bases and J 5 bases, leaving 10 bases between the germline ends. Germline values: CDR1 MNHEY, CDR2 SVGEGT. CDR3 length: 14 residues. CDR3 nucleotide sequence: TGTGCCAGCAGTTACTCCAGGAGGAGTACTGAAGCTTTCTTT. It is translated as CASSYSRRSTEAFF.

The chain joins TRBV18 to TRBJ1-6; the D is unclear. V was clipped by 3 bases and J by 0 bases, with 12 bases between them. The CDR3 totals 17 residues. Germline V gene lookup returns CDR1 KGHSH and CDR2 LQKENI. The CDR3, as DNA: TGTGCCAGCTCACCGACGGCGCCAAGCTCCTATAATTCACCCCTCCACTTT. Protein product: CASSPTAPSSYNSPLHF.

Concerning this clone itself: The sample has other DNA sequences that encode this CDR3 too. The chain couples TRBV7-2 to TRBJ1-2, with a weak D call TRBD1 (5 bases). The germline V gene encodes CDR1 SGHTA and CDR2 FQGNSA. This CDR3 is 13 amino acids long. V lost 3 bases, J lost 8 bases, and 13 bases lay in between. The CDR3 DNA sequence: TGTGCCAGCAGCTTGGGGGGGACGCGGGGCTACACCTTC. The encoded protein is CASSLGGTRGYTF.

This chain links TRBV19 with TRBJ2-1, with a possible D match to TRBD2 (6 bases). V lost 3 bases to trimming and J lost 0 bases, with 15 bases between them. The CDR3 contains 17 residues. Per the germline V gene, CDR1 is LNHDA and CDR2 is SQIVND (reference sequence). The CDR3 DNA sequence: TGTGCCAGTAGTATCTTCTTATCCGGGGGCTCCTACAATGAGCAGTTCTTC. It specifies CASSIFLSGGSYNEQFF.

This clone was detected once. This sample includes further DNA sequences coding for the same CDR3. The CDR3 sequence is CASSSSTDTQYF. Here the CDR3 DNA reads TGTGCCAGCAGTTCTAGCACAGATACGCAGTATTTT. This chain joins TRBV2 and TRBJ2-3; unclear D gene. This CDR3 region has 12 residues. The V gene's germline CDR1 is SNHLY and CDR2 FYNNEI. V lost 5 bases, J lost 0 bases, and 3 bases lay in between.

This chain links TRBV1 with TRBJ1-4; the table's D call of TRBD1 was not tested on the DNA. TRBV1 is a pseudogene locus. The CDR3 is made up of 18 amino acids. CDR3 protein: CTSSQDRGQHPSNEKLFF. CDR3 bases: TGCACCAGCAGCCAAGATCGCGGACAGCACCCATCTAATGAAAAACTGTTTTTT.

The chain employs TRBV3-1 (or the pseudogene TRBV3-2) and TRBJ1-3; the D is unclear. Trimming removed 6 bases from V and 0 bases from J, with 6 bases in between. This CDR3 has 13 residues. From germline, CDR1 is LGHDT and CDR2 YNNKEL (reference sequence). CDR3 DNA: TGTGCCAGCAGACCCCCCTCTGGAAACACCATATATTTT. Its translation: CASRPPSGNTIYF.

The V call is TRBV4-1, the J call TRBJ1-2; D remains ambiguous. CDR1 and CDR2 from the germline V gene are MGHRA and YSYEKL. The CDR3 loop spans 13 amino acids. V lost 8 bases to trimming and J lost 5 bases, with 15 bases between them. DNA for the CDR3: TGCGCCAGCTCGGACCCGCTCGGTTATGGCTACACCTTC. This encodes CASSDPLGYGYTF.

V usage is TRBV9 and J usage is TRBJ1-6; D possibly corresponds to TRBD1 (5 bases). CDR1 is SGDLS, CDR2 YYNGEE, per germline. The CDR3 runs 17 residues. The V gene lost 0 bases and the J gene lost 4 bases, with 14 bases spanning the gap. The CDR3 region has the DNA TGTGCCAGCAGCGTAGGGGACCAGGGCTCTTATAATTCACCCCTCCACTTT. Protein product: CASSVGDQGSYNSPLHF.

The chain uses TRBV12-5 and TRBJ2-1; 7 nucleotides line up with TRBD1. Looked up from germline, CDR1 is LGHNT and CDR2 is FRNRAP. The trim removed 4 bases at V and 8 bases at J, leaving 2 bases unmatched. The CDR3 is 12 residues long. Here the CDR3 DNA reads TGTGCTAGTGGTTCACAGGGGTATGAGCAGTTCTTC. As protein: CASGSQGYEQFF. Filled out from reference TRBV12-5 and TRBJ2-1, the complete variable domain reads DARVTQTPRHKVTEMGQEVTMRCQPILGHNTVFWYRQTMMQGLELLAYFRNRAPLDDSGMPKDRFSAEMPDATLATLKIQPSEPRDSAVYFCASGSQGYEQFFGPGTRLTVL.

The chain links TRBV30 to TRBJ1-1, with D hard to call. The CDR3 length is 12 residues. The germline V gene encodes CDR1 GTSNPN and CDR2 SVGIG (reference sequence). V lost 5 bases and J 1 base, leaving 8 bases between the germline ends. The CDR3, as DNA: TGTGCCTGGGTAAAACGGAACACTGAAGCTTTCTTT. Translated, it gives CAWVKRNTEAFF.

The chain couples TRBV10-3 to TRBJ1-2, with D possibly matching TRBD1 (6 bases). Germline V gene sequence: CDR1 ENHRY, CDR2 SYGVKD. CDR3 length: 13 amino acids. The V end was cut by 8 bases, the J end by 5 bases, with 15 bases between. The CDR3 nucleotides read TGTGCCATCCAAGCCGGGACAACTTATGGCTACACCTTC. It encodes CAIQAGTTYGYTF.

This clone was seen only a few times. Here the CDR3 DNA reads TGTGCCAGCTCACGGGAGCTCAACACCGGGGAGCTGTTTTTT. Translating it yields CASSRELNTGELFF. The rearrangement uses TRBV18 and TRBJ2-2, with a possible D match to TRBD2 (5 bases). V was cut by 4 bases and J by 2 bases, with 8 bases left in between. Germline assignment: CDR1 KGHSH and CDR2 LQKENI. The CDR3 consists of 14 residues.

The rearrangement uses TRBV11-3 and TRBJ2-7; possible D gene TRBD1, 5 bases. Trimming removed 3 bases at V and 0 bases at J, with 12 bases between. CDR3 size: 15 residues. Germline-derived CDR1 and CDR2 are SGHNT and YENEEA. In DNA form, the CDR3 reads TGTGCCAGCAGCTTCGACAGTATTACCTCCTACGAGCAGTACTTC. It yields the protein CASSFDSITSYEQYF. Based on the CDR3 plus reference TRBV11-3 and TRBJ2-7, the full variable domain is EAGVVQSPRYKIIEKKQPVAFWCNPISGHNTLYWYLQNLGQGPELLIRYENEEAVDDSQLPKDRFSAERLKGVDSTLKIQPAELGDSAVYLCASSFDSITSYEQYFGPGTRLTVT.

V and J are TRBV2 and TRBJ1-5; D is unclear. Germline V gene data show CDR1 as SNHLY and CDR2 as FYNNEI. Trimming cost V 1 base and J 0 bases, with 4 bases left between them. CDR3 size: 14 residues. This CDR3 reads CASSEVYSNQPQHF. The CDR3 coding sequence is TGTGCCAGCAGTGAAGTTTATAGCAATCAGCCCCAGCATTTT.

The chain recombines TRBV11-2 with TRBJ2-3; D is uncertain. Germline-derived CDR1 and CDR2 are SGHAT and FQNNGV. CDR3 length: 10 amino acids. Trimming took 0 bases from V and 8 from J, leaving 0 bases between them. CDR3 sequence: CASSLDTQYF. CDR3 coding DNA: TGTGCCAGCAGCTTAGATACGCAGTATTTT.

The chain is built from TRBV5-1 and TRBJ1-1, with 8 bases that match TRBD1. The V gene end was trimmed by 4 bases and the J gene end by 4 bases; junction bases not matched to a gene: 6. This CDR3 has 14 residues. Germline V lookup: CDR1 SGHRS, CDR2 YFSETQ. CDR3 nucleotides: TGCGCCAGCAGCCCAGGACAGGGTGCCACTGAAGCTTTCTTT. Translating gives CASSPGQGATEAFF.

The chain has TRBV9 and TRBJ2-5; unclear D gene. CDR1 and CDR2 from the germline V gene are SGDLS and YYNGEE. Trimming took off 3 bases at V and 4 bases at J, with 13 bases between the two ends. This CDR3 is 14 amino acids long. DNA for the CDR3: TGTGCCAGCAGCGCCCCAGAGTTTGCAGAGACCCAGTACTTC. Its protein product is CASSAPEFAETQYF. The complete variable domain, with remaining parts taken from reference TRBV9 and TRBJ2-5, reads DSGVTQTPKHLITATGQRVTLRCSPRSGDLSVYWYQQSLDQGLQFLIQYYNGEERAKGNILERFSAQQFPDLHSELNLSSLELGDSALYFCASSAPEFAETQYFGPGTRLLVL.

The CDR3 here is CASSPQVGELFF. CDR3 in DNA: TGTGCCAGCAGTCCACAGGTCGGGGAGCTGTTTTTT. The rearrangement uses TRBV6-5 and TRBJ2-2; a possible D gene is TRBD1 (5 bases). Trimming removed 5 bases from V and 7 bases from J, with 8 bases in between. The CDR3 loop spans 12 amino acids. Germline CDR1 is MNHEY and CDR2 is SVGAGI.